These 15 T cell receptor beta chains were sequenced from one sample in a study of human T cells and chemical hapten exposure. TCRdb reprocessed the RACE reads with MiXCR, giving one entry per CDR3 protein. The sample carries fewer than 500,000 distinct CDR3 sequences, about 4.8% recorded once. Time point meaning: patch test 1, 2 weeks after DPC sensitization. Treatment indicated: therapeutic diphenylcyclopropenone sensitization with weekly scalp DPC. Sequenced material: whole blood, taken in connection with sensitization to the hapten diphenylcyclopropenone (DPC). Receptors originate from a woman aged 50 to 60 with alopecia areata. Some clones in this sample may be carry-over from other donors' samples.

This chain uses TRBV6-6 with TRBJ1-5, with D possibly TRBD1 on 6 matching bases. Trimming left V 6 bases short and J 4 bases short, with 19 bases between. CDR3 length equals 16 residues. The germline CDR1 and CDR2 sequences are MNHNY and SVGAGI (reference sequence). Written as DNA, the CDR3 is TGTGCCAGCAGCCTCAAGGGGGGGCGCTTGAATCAGCCCCAGCATTTT. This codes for CASSLKGGRLNQPQHF.

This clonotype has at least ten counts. The CDR3 nucleotides read TGTGCCAGCAGTTACCGCGGACAGGGGGATGAAGCTTTCTTT. Translated: CASSYRGQGDEAFF. The V call is TRBV6-5, the J call TRBJ1-1; 10 bases match TRBD1. V dropped 2 bases and J dropped 7; count of bases not matched to a gene: 4. Germline-derived CDR1 and CDR2 are MNHEY and SVGAGI. The CDR3 totals 14 residues.

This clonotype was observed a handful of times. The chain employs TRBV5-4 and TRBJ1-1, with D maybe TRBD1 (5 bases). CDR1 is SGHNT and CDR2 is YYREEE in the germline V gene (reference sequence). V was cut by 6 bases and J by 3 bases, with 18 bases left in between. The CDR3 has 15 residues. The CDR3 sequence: CASTTRSGDDTEAFF. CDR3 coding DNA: TGTGCCAGCACCACGAGGTCGGGGGACGACACTGAAGCTTTCTTT.

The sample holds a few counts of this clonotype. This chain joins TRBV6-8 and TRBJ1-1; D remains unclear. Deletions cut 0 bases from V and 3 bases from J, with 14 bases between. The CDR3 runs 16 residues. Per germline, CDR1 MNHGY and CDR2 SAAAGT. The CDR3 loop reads CASSYSESTEDTEAFF. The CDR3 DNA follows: TGTGCCAGCAGTTACTCGGAGAGTACAGAAGACACTGAAGCTTTCTTT.

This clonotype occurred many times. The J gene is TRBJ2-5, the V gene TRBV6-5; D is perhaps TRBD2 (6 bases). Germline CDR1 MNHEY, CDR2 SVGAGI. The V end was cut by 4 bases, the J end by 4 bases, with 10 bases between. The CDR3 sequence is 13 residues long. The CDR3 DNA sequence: TGTGCCAGCAGTTTTGGGGGAGGAGAGACCCAGTACTTC. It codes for CASSFGGGETQYF.

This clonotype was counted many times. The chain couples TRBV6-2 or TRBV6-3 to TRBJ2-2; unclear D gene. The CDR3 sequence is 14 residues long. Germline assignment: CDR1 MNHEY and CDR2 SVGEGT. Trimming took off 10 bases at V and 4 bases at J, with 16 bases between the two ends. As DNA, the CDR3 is TGTGCCACTACTCTGGTCTCGAGCACCGGGGAGCTGTTTTTT. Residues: CATTLVSSTGELFF.

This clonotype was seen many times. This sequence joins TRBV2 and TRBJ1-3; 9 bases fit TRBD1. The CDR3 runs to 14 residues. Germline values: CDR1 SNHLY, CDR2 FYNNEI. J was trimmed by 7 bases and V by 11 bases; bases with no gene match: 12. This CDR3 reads CACVPGQGDNTIYF. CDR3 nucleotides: TGTGCCTGCGTCCCGGGACAGGGAGACAACACCATATATTTT.

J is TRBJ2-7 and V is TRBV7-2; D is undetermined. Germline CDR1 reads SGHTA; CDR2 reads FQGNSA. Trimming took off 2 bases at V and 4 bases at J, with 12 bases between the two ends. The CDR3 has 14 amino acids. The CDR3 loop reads CASSLTGVGYEQYF. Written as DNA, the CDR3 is TGTGCCAGCAGCTTAACGGGCGTAGGATACGAGCAGTACTTC.

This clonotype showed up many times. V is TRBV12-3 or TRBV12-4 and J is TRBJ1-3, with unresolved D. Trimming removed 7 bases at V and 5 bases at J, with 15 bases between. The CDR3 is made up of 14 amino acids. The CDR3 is CASTIIDWRNTIYF. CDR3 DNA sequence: TGTGCCAGCACCATCATTGACTGGAGAAACACCATATATTTT.

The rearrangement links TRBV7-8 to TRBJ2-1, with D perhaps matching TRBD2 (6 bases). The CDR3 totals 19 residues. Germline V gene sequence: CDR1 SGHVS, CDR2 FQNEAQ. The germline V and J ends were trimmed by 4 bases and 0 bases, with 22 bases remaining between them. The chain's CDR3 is CASSSTGSGRTSSYNEQFF. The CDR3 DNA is TGTGCCAGCAGCTCCACCGGGAGCGGACGGACCAGCTCCTACAATGAGCAGTTCTTC.

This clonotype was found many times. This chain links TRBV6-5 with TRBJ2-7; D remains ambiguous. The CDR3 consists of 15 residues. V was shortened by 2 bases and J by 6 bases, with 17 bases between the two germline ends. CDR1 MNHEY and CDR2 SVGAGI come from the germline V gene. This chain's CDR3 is CASSYGLPSPGEQYF. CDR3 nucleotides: TGTGCCAGCAGTTACGGCCTACCGTCGCCCGGCGAGCAGTACTTC.

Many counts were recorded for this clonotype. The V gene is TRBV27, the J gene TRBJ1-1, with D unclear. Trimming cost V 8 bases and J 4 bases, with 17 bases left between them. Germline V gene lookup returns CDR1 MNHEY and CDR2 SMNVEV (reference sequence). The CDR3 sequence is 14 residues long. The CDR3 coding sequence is TGTGCCAGCCATCCCCGGGCGATCGTCACTGAAGCTTTCTTT. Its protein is CASHPRAIVTEAFF.

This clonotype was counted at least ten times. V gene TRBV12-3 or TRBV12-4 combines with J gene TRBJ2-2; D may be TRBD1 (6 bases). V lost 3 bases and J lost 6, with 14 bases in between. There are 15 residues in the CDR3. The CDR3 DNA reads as TGTGCCAGCAGTTTTTCAGGGGCTCAGGCCGGGGAGCTGTTTTTT. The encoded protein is CASSFSGAQAGELFF.

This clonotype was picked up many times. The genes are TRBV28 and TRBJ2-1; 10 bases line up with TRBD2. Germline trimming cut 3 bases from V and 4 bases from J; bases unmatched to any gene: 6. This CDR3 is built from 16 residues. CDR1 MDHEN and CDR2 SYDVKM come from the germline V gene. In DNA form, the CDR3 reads TGTGCCAGCAGTTTTGGGGTAGCGGGAGGTTACAATGAGCAGTTCTTC. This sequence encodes CASSFGVAGGYNEQFF. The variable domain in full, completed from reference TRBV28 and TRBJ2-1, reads DVKVTQSSRYLVKRTGEKVFLECVQDMDHENMFWYRQDPGLGLRLIYFSYDVKMKEKGDIPEGYSVSREKKERFSLILESASTNQTSMYLCASSFGVAGGYNEQFFGPGTRLTVL.

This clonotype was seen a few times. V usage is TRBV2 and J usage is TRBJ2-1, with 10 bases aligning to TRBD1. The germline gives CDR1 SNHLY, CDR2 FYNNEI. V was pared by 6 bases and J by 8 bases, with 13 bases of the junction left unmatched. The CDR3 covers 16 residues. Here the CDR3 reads CASRRGTGVSGDEQFF. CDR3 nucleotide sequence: TGTGCCAGCAGACGCGGGACAGGGGTAAGCGGCGATGAGCAGTTCTTC.